This note documents a single T cell receptor beta chain sequence. Here immunoSEQ multiplex PCR was the method, and the copy in TCRdb shows in-frame clones only, minus some. Seen here are tens of thousands of clones, 80% to 95% observed once, and the top ten hold over 20%. The entry originates in a study of OX40 agonist ivuxolimab in advanced cancers. Study as a whole: Dose-escalation patients had hepatocellular carcinoma, melanoma, renal cell or head and neck cancer. About 44% of patients had received prior checkpoint inhibitor therapy.

The CDR3 length is 12 residues. Trimming shortened V by 7 bases and J by 4 bases, and 13 bases separated the two germline ends. Per the germline V gene, CDR1 is SQVTM and CDR2 is ANQGSEA. The chain couples TRBV29-1 to TRBJ1-1; D uncertain. The TCR originated in an adult with an advanced solid tumor such as melanoma, head and neck, liver or kidney cancer. The sequencing used CD4+ or CD8+ T cells sorted from blood, collected in a trial of the OX40 agonist ivuxolimab. Here the CDR3 reads CSEGVVGTEAFF. The DNA for the CDR3 is TGCAGCGAGGGAGTAGTTGGCACTGAAGCTTTCTTT.